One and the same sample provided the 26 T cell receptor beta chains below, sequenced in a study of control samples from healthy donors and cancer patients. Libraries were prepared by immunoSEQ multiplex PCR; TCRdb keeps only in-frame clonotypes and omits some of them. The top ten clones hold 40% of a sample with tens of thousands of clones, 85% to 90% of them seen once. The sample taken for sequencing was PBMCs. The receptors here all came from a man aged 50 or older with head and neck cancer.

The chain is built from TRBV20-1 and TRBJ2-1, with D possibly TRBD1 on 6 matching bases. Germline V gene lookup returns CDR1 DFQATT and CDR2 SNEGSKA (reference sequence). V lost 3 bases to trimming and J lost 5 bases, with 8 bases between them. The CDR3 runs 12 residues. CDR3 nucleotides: TGCAGTGCTAGTGGGGGCAACAATGAGCAGTTCTTC. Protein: CSASGGNNEQFF.

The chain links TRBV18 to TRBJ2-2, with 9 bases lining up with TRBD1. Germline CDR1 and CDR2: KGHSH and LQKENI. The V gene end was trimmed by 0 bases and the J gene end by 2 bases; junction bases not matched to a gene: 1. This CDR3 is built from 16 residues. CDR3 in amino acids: CASSPPGQGNTGELFF. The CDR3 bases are TGTGCCAGCTCACCACCGGGACAGGGCAACACCGGGGAGCTGTTTTTT.

CDR3 sequence: CASSPYFTDREMSYEQYF. The CDR3 coding sequence is TGTGCCAGCAGCCCCTACTTTACGGACAGGGAGATGTCTTACGAGCAGTACTTC. V and J are TRBV11-3 and TRBJ2-7; TRBD1 aligns across 8 bases. CDR3 length: 18 amino acids. V shed 5 bases and J 4 bases; nucleotides not matched to a gene: 19. Germline values: CDR1 SGHNT, CDR2 YENEEA.

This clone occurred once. In DNA form, the CDR3 reads TGTGCCACCAGCTCCGGGACTTCGCAGCCCCAGCATTTT. Translated, it gives CATSSGTSQPQHF. V gene TRBV15 combines with J gene TRBJ1-5; tentatively, D is TRBD1 (5 bases). CDR1 is LNHNV and CDR2 is YYDKDF in the germline V gene (reference sequence). The CDR3 spans 13 residues. V was pared by 5 bases and J by 7 bases, with 12 bases between.

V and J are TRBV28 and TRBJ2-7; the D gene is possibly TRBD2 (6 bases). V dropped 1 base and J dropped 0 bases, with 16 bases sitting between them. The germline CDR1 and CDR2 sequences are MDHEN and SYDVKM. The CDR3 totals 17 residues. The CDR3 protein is CASSLLPRAGNSYEQYF. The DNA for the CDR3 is TGTGCCAGCAGTTTATTACCGAGAGCGGGTAACTCCTACGAGCAGTACTTC.

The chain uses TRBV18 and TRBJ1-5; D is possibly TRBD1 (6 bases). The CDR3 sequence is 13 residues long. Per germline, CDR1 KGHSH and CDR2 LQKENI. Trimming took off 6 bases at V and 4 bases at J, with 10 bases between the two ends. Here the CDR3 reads CASSPGANQPQHF. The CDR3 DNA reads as TGTGCCAGCTCCCCGGGGGCGAATCAGCCCCAGCATTTT.

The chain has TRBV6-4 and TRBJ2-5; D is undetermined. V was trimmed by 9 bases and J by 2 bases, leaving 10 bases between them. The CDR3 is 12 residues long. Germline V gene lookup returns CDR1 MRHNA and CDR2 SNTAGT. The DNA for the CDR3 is TGTGCCAGGTCGCGGCGGCAAGAGACCCAGTACTTC. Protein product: CARSRRQETQYF.

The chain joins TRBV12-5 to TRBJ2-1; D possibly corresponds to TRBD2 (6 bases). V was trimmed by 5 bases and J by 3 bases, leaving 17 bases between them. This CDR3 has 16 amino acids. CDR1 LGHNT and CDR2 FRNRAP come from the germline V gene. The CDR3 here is CASGPTGAGRYNEQFF. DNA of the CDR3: TGTGCTAGTGGTCCCACGGGAGCGGGCCGCTACAATGAGCAGTTCTTC.

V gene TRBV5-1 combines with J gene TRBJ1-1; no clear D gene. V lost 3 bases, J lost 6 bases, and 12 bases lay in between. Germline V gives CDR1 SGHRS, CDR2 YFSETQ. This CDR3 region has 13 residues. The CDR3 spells CASSWEGGAEAFF. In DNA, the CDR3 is TGCGCCAGCAGCTGGGAAGGAGGCGCTGAAGCTTTCTTT.

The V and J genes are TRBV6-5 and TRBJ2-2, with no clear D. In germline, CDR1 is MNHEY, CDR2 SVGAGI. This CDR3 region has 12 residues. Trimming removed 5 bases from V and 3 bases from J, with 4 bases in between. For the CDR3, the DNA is TGTGCCAGCAGTCGAGACACCGGGGAGCTGTTTTTT. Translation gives CASSRDTGELFF.

The CDR3 nucleotides are TGTGCCAGCAGCCCTCTTTCGAACACCGGGGAGCTGTTTTTT. Amino acids: CASSPLSNTGELFF. The chain recombines TRBV3-1 (or the pseudogene TRBV3-2) with TRBJ2-2; no definite D call. The germline CDR1 and CDR2 sequences are LGHDT and YNNKEL (reference sequence). The CDR3 extends over 14 amino acids. Trimming removed 4 bases from V and 0 bases from J, with 6 bases in between.

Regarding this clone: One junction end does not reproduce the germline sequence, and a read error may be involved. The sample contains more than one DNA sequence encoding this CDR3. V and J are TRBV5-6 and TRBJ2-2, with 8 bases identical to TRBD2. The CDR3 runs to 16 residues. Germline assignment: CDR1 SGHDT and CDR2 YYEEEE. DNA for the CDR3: TGTGCCAGCAGCTTGGGCCTAGCGGGTGGAACCGGAGAGCTGTTTTTT. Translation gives CASSLGLAGGTGELFF.

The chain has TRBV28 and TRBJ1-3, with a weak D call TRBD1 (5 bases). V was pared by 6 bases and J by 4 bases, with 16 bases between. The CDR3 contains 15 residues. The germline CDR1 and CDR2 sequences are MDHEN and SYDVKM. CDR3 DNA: TGTGCCAGCAGCCTACTTGCGGGGCTAGGAAACACCATATATTTT. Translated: CASSLLAGLGNTIYF.

CDR3 DNA sequence: TGTGCCAGCAGCCTGGGACTAGCGGTTAACTCCTACAATGAGCAGTTCTTC. Translating gives CASSLGLAVNSYNEQFF. The rearrangement joins TRBV7-2 to TRBJ2-1; 11 positions match TRBD2. Germline V CDR1 and CDR2: SGHTA, FQGNSA. The CDR3 has 17 amino acids. J gave up 0 bases and V 5 bases, and 6 bases lay outside the gene matches.

The CDR3 nucleotides read TGTGCCAGCAGCTCGGGGGGGTACGAGCAGTACTTC. Residues: CASSSGGYEQYF. This chain connects TRBV12-3 or TRBV12-4 to TRBJ2-7, with 8 bases fitting TRBD2. The CDR3 length is 12 residues. V was pared by 6 bases and J by 4 bases, with 2 bases of the junction left unmatched.

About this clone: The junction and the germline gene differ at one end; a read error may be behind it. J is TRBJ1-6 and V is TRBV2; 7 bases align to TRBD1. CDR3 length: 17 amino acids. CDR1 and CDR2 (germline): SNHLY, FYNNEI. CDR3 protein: CASAMERTGAYSSPLHF. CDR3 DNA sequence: TGTGCCAGCGCAATGGAGAGGACAGGAGCTTATAGTTCACCCCTCCACTTT.

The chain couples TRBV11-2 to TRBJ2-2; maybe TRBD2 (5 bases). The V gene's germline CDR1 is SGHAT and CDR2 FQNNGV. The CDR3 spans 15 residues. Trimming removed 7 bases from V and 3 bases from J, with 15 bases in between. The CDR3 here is CASTRTQVHTGELFF. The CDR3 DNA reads TGTGCCAGCACCCGGACTCAGGTCCACACCGGGGAGCTGTTTTTT.

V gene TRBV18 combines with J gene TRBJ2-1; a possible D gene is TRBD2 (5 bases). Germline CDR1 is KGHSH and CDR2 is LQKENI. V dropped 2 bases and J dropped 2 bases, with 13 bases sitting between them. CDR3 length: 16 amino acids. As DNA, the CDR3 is TGTGCCAGCTCACCAGTGCGAGCGGAGGCCTACAATGAGCAGTTCTTC. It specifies CASSPVRAEAYNEQFF.

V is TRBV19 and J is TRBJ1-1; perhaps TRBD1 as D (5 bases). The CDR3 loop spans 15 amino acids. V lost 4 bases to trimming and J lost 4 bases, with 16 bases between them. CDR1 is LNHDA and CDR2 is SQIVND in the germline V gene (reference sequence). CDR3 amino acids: CASSTPAGGSTEAFF. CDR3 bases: TGTGCCAGTAGTACCCCCGCGGGGGGGAGCACTGAAGCTTTCTTT.

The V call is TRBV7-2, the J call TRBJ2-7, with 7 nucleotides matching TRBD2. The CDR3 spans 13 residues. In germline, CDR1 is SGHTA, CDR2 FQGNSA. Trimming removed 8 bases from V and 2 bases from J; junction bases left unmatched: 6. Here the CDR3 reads CASRLAFPYEQYF. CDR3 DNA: TGTGCCAGCCGACTAGCATTTCCCTACGAGCAGTACTTC.

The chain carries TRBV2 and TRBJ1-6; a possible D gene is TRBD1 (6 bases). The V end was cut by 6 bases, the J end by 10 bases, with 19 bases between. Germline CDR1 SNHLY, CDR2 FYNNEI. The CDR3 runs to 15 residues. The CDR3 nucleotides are TGTGCCAGCAGGCGACAGGCCACTATAGCCTCACCCCTCCACTTT. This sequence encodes CASRRQATIASPLHF.

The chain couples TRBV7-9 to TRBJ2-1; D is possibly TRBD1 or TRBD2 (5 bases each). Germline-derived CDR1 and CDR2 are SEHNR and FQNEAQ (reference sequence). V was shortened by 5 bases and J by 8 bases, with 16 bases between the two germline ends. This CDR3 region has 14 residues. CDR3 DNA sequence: TGTGCCAGCAGCCCCAGAGGGGTGACGTATGAGCAGTTCTTC. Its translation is CASSPRGVTYEQFF.

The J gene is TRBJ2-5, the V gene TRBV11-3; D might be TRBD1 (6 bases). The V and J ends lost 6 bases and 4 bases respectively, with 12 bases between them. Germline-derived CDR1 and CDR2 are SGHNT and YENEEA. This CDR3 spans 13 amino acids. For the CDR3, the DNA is TGTGCCAGCAGTTCAGGGGTCCGAGAGACCCAGTACTTC. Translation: CASSSGVRETQYF.

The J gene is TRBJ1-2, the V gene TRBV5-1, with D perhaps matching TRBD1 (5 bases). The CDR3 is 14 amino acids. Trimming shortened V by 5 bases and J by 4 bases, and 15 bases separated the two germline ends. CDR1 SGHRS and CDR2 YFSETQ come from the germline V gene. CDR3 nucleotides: TGCGCCAGCAGACCCTCGGGGGGAAGCTATGGCTACACCTTC. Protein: CASRPSGGSYGYTF.

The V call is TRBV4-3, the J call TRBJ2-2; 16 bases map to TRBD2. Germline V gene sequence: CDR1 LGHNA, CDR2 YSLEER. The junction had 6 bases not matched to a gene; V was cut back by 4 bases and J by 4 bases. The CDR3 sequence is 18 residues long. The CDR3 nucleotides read TGCGCCAGCAGCCCGGGACTAGCGGGGGGGGCGAGCACCGGGGAGCTGTTTTTT. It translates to CASSPGLAGGASTGELFF.

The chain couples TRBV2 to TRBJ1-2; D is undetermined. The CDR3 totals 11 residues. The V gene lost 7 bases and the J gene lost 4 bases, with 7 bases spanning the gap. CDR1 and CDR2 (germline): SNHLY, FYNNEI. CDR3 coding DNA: TGTGCCAGCACTCTTGGCTATGGCTACACCTTC. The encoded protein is CASTLGYGYTF.